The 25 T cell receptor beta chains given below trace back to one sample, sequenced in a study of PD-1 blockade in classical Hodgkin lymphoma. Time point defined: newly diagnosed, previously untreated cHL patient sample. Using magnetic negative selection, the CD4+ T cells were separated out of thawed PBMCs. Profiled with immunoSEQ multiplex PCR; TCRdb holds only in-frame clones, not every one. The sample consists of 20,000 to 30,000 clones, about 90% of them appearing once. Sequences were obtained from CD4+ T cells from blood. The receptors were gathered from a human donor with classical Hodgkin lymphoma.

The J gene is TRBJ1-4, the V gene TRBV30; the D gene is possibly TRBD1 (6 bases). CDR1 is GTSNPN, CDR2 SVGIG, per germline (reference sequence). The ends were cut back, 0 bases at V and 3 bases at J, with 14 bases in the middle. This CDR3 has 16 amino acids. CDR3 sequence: CAWSVLNRAANEKLFF. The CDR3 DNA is TGTGCCTGGAGTGTACTCAACAGGGCCGCTAATGAAAAACTGTTTTTT.

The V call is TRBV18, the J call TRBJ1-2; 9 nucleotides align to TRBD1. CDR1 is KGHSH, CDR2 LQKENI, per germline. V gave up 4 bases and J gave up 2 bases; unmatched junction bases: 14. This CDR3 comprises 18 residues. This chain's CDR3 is CASSRWGQGLRKNYGYTF. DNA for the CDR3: TGTGCCAGCTCACGGTGGGGACAGGGCCTACGAAAAAACTATGGCTACACCTTC.

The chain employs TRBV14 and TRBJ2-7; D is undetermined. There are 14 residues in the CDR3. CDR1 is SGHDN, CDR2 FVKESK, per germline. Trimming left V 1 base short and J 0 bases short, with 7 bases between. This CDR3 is CASSQVTGSYEQYF. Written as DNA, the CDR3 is TGTGCCAGCAGCCAAGTGACGGGCTCCTACGAGCAGTACTTC.

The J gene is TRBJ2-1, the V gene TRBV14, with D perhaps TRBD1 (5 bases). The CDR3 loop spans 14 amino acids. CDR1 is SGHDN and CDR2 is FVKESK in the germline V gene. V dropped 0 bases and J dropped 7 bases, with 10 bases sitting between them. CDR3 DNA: TGTGCCAGCAGCCAAGAAAGGGGATGGAATGAGCAGTTCTTC. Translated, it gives CASSQERGWNEQFF. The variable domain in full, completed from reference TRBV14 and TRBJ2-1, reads EAGVTQFPSHSVIEKGQTVTLRCDPISGHDNLYWYRRVMGKEIKFLLHFVKESKQDESGMPNNRFLAERTGGTYSTLKVQPAELEDSGVYFCASSQERGWNEQFFGPGTRLTVL.

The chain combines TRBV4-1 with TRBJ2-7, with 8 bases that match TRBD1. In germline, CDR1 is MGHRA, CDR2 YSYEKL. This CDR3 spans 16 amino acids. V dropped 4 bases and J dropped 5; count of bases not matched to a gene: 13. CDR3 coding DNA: TGCGCCAGCAGCCCCGGACTCAGGGGGCCCAAAGACGAGCAGTACTTC. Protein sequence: CASSPGLRGPKDEQYF.

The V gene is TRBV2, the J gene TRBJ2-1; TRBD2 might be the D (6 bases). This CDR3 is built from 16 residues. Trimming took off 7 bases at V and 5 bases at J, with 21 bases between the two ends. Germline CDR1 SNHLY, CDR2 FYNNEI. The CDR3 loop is CASKLTPAGRDNEQFF. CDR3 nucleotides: TGTGCCAGCAAACTAACCCCTGCCGGGAGAGACAATGAGCAGTTCTTC.

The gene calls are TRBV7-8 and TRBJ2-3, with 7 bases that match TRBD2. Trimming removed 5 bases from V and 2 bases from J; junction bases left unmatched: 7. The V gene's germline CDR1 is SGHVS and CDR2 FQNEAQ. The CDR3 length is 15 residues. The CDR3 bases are TGTGCCAGCAGCCTTGGACTAGGACCCACAGATACGCAGTATTTT. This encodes CASSLGLGPTDTQYF.

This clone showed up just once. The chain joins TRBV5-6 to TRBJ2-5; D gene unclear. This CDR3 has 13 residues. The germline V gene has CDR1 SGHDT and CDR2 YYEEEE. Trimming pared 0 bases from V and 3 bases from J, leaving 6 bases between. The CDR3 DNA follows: TGTGCCAGCAGCTTGGGCTGGGAAGAGACCCAGTACTTC. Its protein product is CASSLGWEETQYF.

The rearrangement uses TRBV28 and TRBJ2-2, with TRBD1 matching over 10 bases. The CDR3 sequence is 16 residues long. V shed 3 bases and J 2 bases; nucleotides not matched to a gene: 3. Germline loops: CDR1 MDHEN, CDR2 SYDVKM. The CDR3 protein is CASSLGTGVNTGELFF. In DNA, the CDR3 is TGTGCCAGCAGTTTGGGGACAGGGGTCAACACCGGGGAGCTGTTTTTT. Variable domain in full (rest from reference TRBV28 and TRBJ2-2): DVKVTQSSRYLVKRTGEKVFLECVQDMDHENMFWYRQDPGLGLRLIYFSYDVKMKEKGDIPEGYSVSREKKERFSLILESASTNQTSMYLCASSLGTGVNTGELFFGEGSRLTVL.

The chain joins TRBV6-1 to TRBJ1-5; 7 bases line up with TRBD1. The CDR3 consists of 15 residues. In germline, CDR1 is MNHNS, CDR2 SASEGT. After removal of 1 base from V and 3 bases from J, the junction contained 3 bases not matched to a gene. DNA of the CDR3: TGTGCCAGCAGTGAAGGCAGGGGGATCAATCAGCCCCAGCATTTT. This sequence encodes CASSEGRGINQPQHF.

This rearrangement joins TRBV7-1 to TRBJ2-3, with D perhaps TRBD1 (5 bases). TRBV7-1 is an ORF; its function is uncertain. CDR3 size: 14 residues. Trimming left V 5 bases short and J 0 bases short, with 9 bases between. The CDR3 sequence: CASSPQGSTDTQYF. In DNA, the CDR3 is TGTGCCAGCAGCCCCCAGGGTAGCACAGATACGCAGTATTTT.

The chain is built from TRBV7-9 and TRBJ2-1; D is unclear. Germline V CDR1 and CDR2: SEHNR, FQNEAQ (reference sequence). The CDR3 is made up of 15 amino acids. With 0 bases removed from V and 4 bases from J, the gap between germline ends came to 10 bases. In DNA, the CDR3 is TGTGCCAGCAGCTTAGCGGTAGGTTCGTACAATGAGCAGTTCTTC. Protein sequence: CASSLAVGSYNEQFF.

The CDR3: CASSLSGQDTDTQYF. The CDR3 DNA follows: TGTGCCAGCAGCTTATCAGGGCAGGACACAGATACGCAGTATTTT. The chain combines TRBV7-8 with TRBJ2-3; a possible D gene is TRBD1 (5 bases). The CDR3 has 15 amino acids. Germline V gene data show CDR1 as SGHVS and CDR2 as FQNEAQ. The V and J ends lost 2 bases and 2 bases respectively, with 11 bases between them.

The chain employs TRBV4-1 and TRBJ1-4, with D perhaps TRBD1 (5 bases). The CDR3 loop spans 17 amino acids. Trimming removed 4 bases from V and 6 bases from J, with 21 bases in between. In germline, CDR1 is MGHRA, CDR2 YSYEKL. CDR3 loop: CASSRASGVGGDEKLFF. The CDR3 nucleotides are TGCGCCAGCAGCCGAGCGTCGGGCGTGGGGGGGGATGAAAAACTGTTTTTT.

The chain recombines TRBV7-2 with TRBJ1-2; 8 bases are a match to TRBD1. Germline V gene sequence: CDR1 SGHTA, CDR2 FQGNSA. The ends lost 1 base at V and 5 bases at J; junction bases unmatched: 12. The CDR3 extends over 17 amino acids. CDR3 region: CASSLGGTGIGPYGYTF. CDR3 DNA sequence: TGTGCCAGCAGCTTAGGGGGGACAGGAATTGGGCCGTATGGCTACACCTTC.

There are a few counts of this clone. The CDR3 DNA is TGTGCCAGCAGCTCTCGCTGGGTCTCTGGAAACACCATATATTTT. Protein: CASSSRWVSGNTIYF. J is TRBJ1-3 and V is TRBV7-2; unclear D gene. The V gene lost 4 bases and the J gene lost 0 bases, with 10 bases spanning the gap. The CDR3 sequence is 15 residues long. Germline CDR1 and CDR2: SGHTA and FQGNSA.

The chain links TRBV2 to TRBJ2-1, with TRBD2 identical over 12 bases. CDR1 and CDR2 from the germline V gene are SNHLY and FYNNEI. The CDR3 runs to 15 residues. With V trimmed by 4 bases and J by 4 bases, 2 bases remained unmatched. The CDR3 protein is CASSVTSGGYNEQFF. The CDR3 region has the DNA TGTGCCAGCAGTGTGACTAGCGGGGGTTACAATGAGCAGTTCTTC.

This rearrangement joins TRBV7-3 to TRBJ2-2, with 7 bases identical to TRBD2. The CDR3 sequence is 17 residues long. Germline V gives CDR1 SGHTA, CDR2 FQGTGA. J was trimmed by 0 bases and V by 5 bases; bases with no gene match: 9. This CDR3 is CASSAHRGEPNTGELFF. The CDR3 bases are TGTGCCAGCAGCGCCCACCGGGGGGAACCGAACACCGGGGAGCTGTTTTTT. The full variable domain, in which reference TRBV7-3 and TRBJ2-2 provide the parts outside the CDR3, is GAGVSQTPSNKVTEKGKYVELRCDPISGHTALYWYRQSLGQGPEFLIYFQGTGAADDSGLPNDRFFAVRPEGSVSTLKIQRTERGDSAVYLCASSAHRGEPNTGELFFGEGSRLTVL.

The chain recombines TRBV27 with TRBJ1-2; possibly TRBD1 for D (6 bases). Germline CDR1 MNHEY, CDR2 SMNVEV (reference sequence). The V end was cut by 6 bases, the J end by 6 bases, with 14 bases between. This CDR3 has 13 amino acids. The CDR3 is CASSGTPEDGYTF. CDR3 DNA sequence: TGTGCCAGCAGCGGGACACCGGAGGATGGCTACACCTTC.

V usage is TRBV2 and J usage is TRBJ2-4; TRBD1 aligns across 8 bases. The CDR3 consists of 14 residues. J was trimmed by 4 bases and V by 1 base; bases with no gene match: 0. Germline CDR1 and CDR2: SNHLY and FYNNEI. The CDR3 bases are TGTGCCAGCAGTGAAGGGACAGGGAAAAACATTCAGTACTTC. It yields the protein CASSEGTGKNIQYF.

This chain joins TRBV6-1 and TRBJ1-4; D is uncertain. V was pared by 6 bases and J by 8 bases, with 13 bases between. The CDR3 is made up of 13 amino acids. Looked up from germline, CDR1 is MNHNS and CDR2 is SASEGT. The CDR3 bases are TGTGCCAGCAGGGACTGGACCGACGAAAAACTGTTTTTT. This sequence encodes CASRDWTDEKLFF.

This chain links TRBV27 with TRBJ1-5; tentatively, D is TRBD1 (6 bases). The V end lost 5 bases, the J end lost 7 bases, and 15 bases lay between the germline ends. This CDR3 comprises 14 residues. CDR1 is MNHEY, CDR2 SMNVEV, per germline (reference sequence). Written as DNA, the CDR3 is TGTGCCAGCAGTGCGGGGCAAAGGGGGCAGCCCCAGCATTTT. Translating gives CASSAGQRGQPQHF.

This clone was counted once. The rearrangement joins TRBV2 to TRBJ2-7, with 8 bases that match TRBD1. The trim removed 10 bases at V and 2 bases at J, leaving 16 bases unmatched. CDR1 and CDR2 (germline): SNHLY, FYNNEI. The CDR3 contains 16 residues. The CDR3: CATIRMLPDRAYEQYF. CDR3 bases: TGTGCCACCATCCGAATGTTACCGGACAGGGCCTACGAGCAGTACTTC.

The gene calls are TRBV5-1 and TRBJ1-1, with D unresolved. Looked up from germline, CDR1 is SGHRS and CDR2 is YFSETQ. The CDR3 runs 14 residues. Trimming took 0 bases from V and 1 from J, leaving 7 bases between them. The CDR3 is CASSLEPQNTEAFF. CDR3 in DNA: TGCGCCAGCAGCTTGGAGCCGCAGAACACTGAAGCTTTCTTT.

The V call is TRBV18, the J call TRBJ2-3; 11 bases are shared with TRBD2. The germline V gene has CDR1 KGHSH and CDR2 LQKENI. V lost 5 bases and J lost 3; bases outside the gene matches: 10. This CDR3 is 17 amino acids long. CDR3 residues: CASSTTSGGMGTDTQYF. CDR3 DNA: TGTGCCAGCTCAACTACTAGCGGGGGAATGGGAACAGATACGCAGTATTTT.